The text below deals with one T cell receptor (beta chain). These data belong to a study of blood T cell repertoires in COVID-19. Overall study: Samples taken during acute and convalescent COVID-19 were collected in the United States, Italy and Spain.

V lost 8 bases to trimming and J lost 0 bases, with 13 bases between them. Germline CDR1 WNHNN, CDR2 SYGVQD (reference sequence). This CDR3 spans 14 amino acids. Here immunoSEQ multiplex PCR was the method, and the copy in TCRdb shows in-frame clones only, minus some. The table lists about 13,000 clones, 75% to 85% of them singletons. The chain has TRBV10-1 and TRBJ1-1; D is ambiguous. Sequencing was carried out using peripheral blood. This TCR was recovered from a human donor in a cohort sampled during active COVID-19. The CDR3 DNA sequence: TGCGCCAGCTCTGACGGGTTTATGAACACTGAAGCTTTCTTT. Its protein is CASSDGFMNTEAFF.